The rows below give T cell receptor beta chains drawn from one sample of a study of T cells after somatic rescue of genetic block. Data came from immunoSEQ multiplex PCR; TCRdb stores just in-frame clones and leaves some out. The repertoire consists of more than 12,000 clones, with roughly 70% occurring once and the leading ten covering 25% to 35%. Sequenced material: peripheral blood mononuclear cells (PBMCs). The source is a man aged 18-30 years. CDR3s leave out the opening cysteine and the closing phenylalanine or tryptophan. The order of the fields is J gene, V gene, CDR3 length, CDR3 protein.

j_call: TRBJ2-7
v_call: TRBV28
cdr3_length: 10
cdr3_aa: ASSLYGYEQY

j_call: TRBJ1-4
v_call: TRBV2
cdr3_length: 11
cdr3_aa: ASSDRGSEKLF

j_call: TRBJ1-5
v_call: TRBV27
cdr3_length: 11
cdr3_aa: ASSLSPHQPQH

j_call: TRBJ1-2
v_call: TRBV5-1
cdr3_length: 12
cdr3_aa: ASSVRQGAGGYT

j_call: TRBJ2-3
v_call: TRBV19
cdr3_length: 7
cdr3_aa: ASSKEAC

j_call: TRBJ1-1
v_call: TRBV11-2
cdr3_length: 11
cdr3_aa: ASSPRVNTEAF

j_call: TRBJ1-2
v_call: TRBV28
cdr3_length: 10
cdr3_aa: ATIQGALGYT

j_call: TRBJ2-5
v_call: TRBV7-7
cdr3_length: 10
cdr3_aa: ASSSHQETQY

j_call: TRBJ2-5
v_call: TRBV10-3
cdr3_length: 14
cdr3_aa: AISEPPDRGQETQY

j_call: TRBJ2-2
v_call: TRBV25-1
cdr3_length: 13
cdr3_aa: ASSEWGQSGGELF

j_call: TRBJ1-4
v_call: TRBV14
cdr3_length: 11
cdr3_aa: ASSLRRAEKLF

j_call: TRBJ1-2
v_call: TRBV5-6
cdr3_length: 11
cdr3_aa: ASSWQGGYGYT

j_call: TRBJ2-2
v_call: TRBV30
cdr3_length: 12
cdr3_aa: AWSLGPPAGELF

j_call: TRBJ1-3
v_call: TRBV4-1
cdr3_length: 16
cdr3_aa: ASSQDWDRGLAGNTIY

j_call: TRBJ2-7
v_call: TRBV18
cdr3_length: 10
cdr3_aa: ASSPPGYEQY

j_call: TRBJ1-4
v_call: TRBV5-6
cdr3_length: 11
cdr3_aa: ASSSTVNEKLF

j_call: TRBJ2-6
v_call: TRBV19
cdr3_length: 16
cdr3_aa: ASTDRIGVSSGANVLT

j_call: TRBJ1-1
v_call: TRBV30
cdr3_length: 10
cdr3_aa: AWSLMNTEAF

j_call: TRBJ1-2
v_call: TRBV2
cdr3_length: 13
cdr3_aa: ASSEGRPLNYGYT

j_call: TRBJ2-7
v_call: TRBV18
cdr3_length: 13
cdr3_aa: ASSPPGTGHYEQY

j_call: TRBJ1-6
v_call: TRBV5-1
cdr3_length: 15
cdr3_aa: ASSPGQVRGRGSPLH

j_call: TRBJ1-6
v_call: TRBV27
cdr3_length: 13
cdr3_aa: ASSLRDWYNSPLH

j_call: TRBJ2-1
v_call: TRBV28
cdr3_length: 9
cdr3_aa: ASSLGNEQF

j_call: TRBJ2-5
v_call: TRBV10-3
cdr3_length: 10
cdr3_aa: AIYSTQETQY

j_call: TRBJ2-5
v_call: TRBV5-1
cdr3_length: 14
cdr3_aa: ASSTGQGGYEETQY

j_call: TRBJ2-7
v_call: TRBV9
cdr3_length: 12
cdr3_aa: ASSVGATGYEQY

j_call: TRBJ1-6
v_call: TRBV19
cdr3_length: 13
cdr3_aa: ASSIALLPNTPLH

j_call: TRBJ2-3
v_call: TRBV5-1
cdr3_length: 13
cdr3_aa: ASSLSPGATDTQY

j_call: TRBJ1-1
v_call: TRBV5-1
cdr3_length: 13
cdr3_aa: ASSFSGQGGTEAF

j_call: TRBJ1-6
v_call: TRBV5-1
cdr3_length: 12
cdr3_aa: ASSLRDPNSPLH

j_call: TRBJ2-7
v_call: TRBV29-1
cdr3_length: 10
cdr3_aa: SVEGEGWMRY

j_call: TRBJ1-5
v_call: TRBV10-3
cdr3_length: 10
cdr3_aa: AWYRGFQPQH

j_call: TRBJ2-5
v_call: TRBV7-7
cdr3_length: 11
cdr3_aa: ASSSWSQETQY

j_call: TRBJ2-7
v_call: TRBV28
cdr3_length: 13
cdr3_aa: ASSSGVKVGYEQY

j_call: TRBJ2-3
v_call: TRBV2
cdr3_length: 12
cdr3_aa: ASSSSGGSDTQY

j_call: TRBJ1-1
v_call: TRBV4-1
cdr3_length: 11
cdr3_aa: ASSFTSGTEAF

j_call: TRBJ2-7
v_call: TRBV2
cdr3_length: 11
cdr3_aa: ASTGRANYEQY

j_call: TRBJ2-5
v_call: TRBV11-2
cdr3_length: 12
cdr3_aa: ASGAPAGQETQY

j_call: TRBJ2-5
v_call: TRBV6-6
cdr3_length: 13
cdr3_aa: ASSSIGGAWETQY

j_call: TRBJ2-7
v_call: TRBV6-5
cdr3_length: 12
cdr3_aa: ASSPYRGPYEQY

j_call: TRBJ2-7
v_call: TRBV28
cdr3_length: 11
cdr3_aa: ASSSTGDYEQY

j_call: TRBJ1-4
v_call: TRBV27
cdr3_length: 14
cdr3_aa: ASSLLPGGANEKLF

j_call: TRBJ2-7
v_call: TRBV4-1
cdr3_length: 13
cdr3_aa: ASSQRAALSYEQY

j_call: TRBJ2-7
v_call: TRBV29-1
cdr3_length: 10
cdr3_aa: SVRTGSYEQY

j_call: TRBJ2-2
v_call: TRBV6-6
cdr3_length: 13
cdr3_aa: ASSSSGRNFGELF

j_call: TRBJ1-4
v_call: TRBV28
cdr3_length: 13
cdr3_aa: ASSFLGRGSEKLF

j_call: TRBJ2-3
v_call: TRBV6-4
cdr3_length: 13
cdr3_aa: ASSDEGLITDTQY

j_call: TRBJ1-1
v_call: TRBV11-2
cdr3_length: 15
cdr3_aa: ASSLGPMGPMNTEAF

j_call: TRBJ2-7
v_call: TRBV28
cdr3_length: 11
cdr3_aa: ASRPVLGTEQY

j_call: TRBJ1-1
v_call: TRBV9
cdr3_length: 12
cdr3_aa: ASSVGSTHTEAF